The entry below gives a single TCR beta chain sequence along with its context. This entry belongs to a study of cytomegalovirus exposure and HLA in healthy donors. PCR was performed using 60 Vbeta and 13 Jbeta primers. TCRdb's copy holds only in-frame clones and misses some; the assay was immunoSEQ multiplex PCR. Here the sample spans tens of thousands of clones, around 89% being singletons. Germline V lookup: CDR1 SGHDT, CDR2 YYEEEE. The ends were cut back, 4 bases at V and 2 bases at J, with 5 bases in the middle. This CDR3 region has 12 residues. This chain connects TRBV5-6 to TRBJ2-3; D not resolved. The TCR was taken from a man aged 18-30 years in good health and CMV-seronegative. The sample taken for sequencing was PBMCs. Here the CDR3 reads CASSPDTDTQYF. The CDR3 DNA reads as TGTGCCAGCAGCCCAGACACAGATACGCAGTATTTT.